This T cell receptor (beta chain) was sequenced during a study of long-term antiretroviral therapy in people with HIV. Run at survey level, the immunoSEQ assay was version v3.0. Assay used: immunoSEQ multiplex PCR; TCRdb lists only in-frame clones, some missing. The data contain roughly 27,000 clones, 85% of them seen just once; the ten biggest clones take up around 9.5%. The receptor comes from a middle-aged man with HIV. The source material was unsorted PBMCs, sampled 2.3 years after starting antiretroviral therapy.

In DNA, the CDR3 is TGTGCCAGTAGTTCGCCGGGTAGCGGGAGTCCTCTTGTATATGAGCAGTTCTTC. Protein sequence: CASSSPGSGSPLVYEQFF. The J gene is TRBJ2-1, the V gene TRBV19; 9 bases line up with TRBD2. There are 18 residues in the CDR3. CDR1 and CDR2 from the germline V gene are LNHDA and SQIVND (reference sequence). V trimming: 5 bases; J trimming: 8 bases; junction bases outside the gene matches: 19.